The present T cell receptor (beta chain) was sequenced within a study of blood T cell repertoires in COVID-19. The length of the CDR3 is 12 residues. V shed 5 bases and J shed 6 bases, with 10 bases lying between them. Germline loops: CDR1 SGHAT, CDR2 FQNNGV. Here immunoSEQ multiplex PCR was the method, and the copy in TCRdb shows in-frame clones only, minus some. The sample holds under 200,000 clones, under 80% seen once. The sample consisted of peripheral blood. The receptor was derived from a man in his 70s with acute or convalescent COVID-19. V is TRBV11-2 and J is TRBJ1-1; D gene ambiguous. CDR3 sequence (DNA): TGTGCCAGCAGCAAACCGGTGTCTGAAGCTTTCTTT. Residues: CASSKPVSEAFF. Variable domain in full (rest from reference TRBV11-2 and TRBJ1-1): EAGVAQSPRYKIIEKRQSVAFWCNPISGHATLYWYQQILGQGPKLLIQFQNNGVVDDSQLPKDRFSAERLKGVDSTLKIQPAKLEDSAVYLCASSKPVSEAFFGQGTRLTVV.